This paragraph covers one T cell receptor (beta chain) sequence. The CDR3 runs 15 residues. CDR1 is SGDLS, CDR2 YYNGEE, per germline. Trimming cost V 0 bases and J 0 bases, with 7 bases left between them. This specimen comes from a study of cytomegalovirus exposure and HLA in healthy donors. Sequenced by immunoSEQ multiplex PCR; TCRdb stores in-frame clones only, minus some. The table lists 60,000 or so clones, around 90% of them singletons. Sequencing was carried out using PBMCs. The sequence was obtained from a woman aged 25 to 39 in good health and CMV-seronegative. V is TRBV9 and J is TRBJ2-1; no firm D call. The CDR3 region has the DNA TGTGCCAGCAGCGTAGGGGCACCCTCCTACAATGAGCAGTTCTTC. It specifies CASSVGAPSYNEQFF.